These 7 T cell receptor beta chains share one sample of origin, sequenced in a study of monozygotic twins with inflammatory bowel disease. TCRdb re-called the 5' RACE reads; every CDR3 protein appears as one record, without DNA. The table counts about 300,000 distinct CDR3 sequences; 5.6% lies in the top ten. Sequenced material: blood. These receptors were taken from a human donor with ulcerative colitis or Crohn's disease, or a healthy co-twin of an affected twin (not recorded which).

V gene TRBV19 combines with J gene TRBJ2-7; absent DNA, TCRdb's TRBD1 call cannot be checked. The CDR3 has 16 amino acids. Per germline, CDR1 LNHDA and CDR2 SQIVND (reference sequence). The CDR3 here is CASSIITGTGGSEQYF.

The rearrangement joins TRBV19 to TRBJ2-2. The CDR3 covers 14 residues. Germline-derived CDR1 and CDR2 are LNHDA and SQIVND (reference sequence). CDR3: CASSSQANTGELFF.

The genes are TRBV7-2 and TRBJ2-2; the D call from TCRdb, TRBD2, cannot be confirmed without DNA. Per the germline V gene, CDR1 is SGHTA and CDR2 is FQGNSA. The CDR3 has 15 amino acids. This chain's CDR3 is CASSQSGARAGELFF.

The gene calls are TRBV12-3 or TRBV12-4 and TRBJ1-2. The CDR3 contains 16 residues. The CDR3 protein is CASSLAQASGPNGYTF.

The CDR3 here is CASSSPGVVFDEQFF. This sequence joins TRBV7-6 and TRBJ2-1; as DNA is missing, the TRBD1 call by TCRdb cannot be tested. The CDR3 length is 15 residues. The germline CDR1 and CDR2 sequences are SGHVS and FNYEAQ.

CDR3 sequence: CASSDRDRSYEQYF. This chain links TRBV4-3 with TRBJ2-7; lacking DNA, the TRBD1 call made by TCRdb goes unchecked. The germline V gene has CDR1 LGHNA and CDR2 YSLEER. This CDR3 comprises 14 residues.

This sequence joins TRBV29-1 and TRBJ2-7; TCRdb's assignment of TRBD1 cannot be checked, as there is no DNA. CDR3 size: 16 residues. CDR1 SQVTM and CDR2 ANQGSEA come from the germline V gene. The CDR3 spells CSVALASQGSLYEQYF.